The present T cell receptor beta chain was sequenced within a study of shared clonotypes between healthy human individuals. Regarding the study as a whole: Sequencing depth was expected to affect clonotype sharing among donors.

This CDR3 is built from 14 residues. From germline, CDR1 is MNHEY and CDR2 SMNVEV (reference sequence). V shed 0 bases and J shed 5 bases, with 10 bases lying between them. Terminally differentiated effector memory CD45RA+ cells were left out of the naive CD8 fraction, which was CD45RO-negative and positively selected for CCR7. Evenly divided among several immunoSEQ plates was the genomic DNA of each subset. Sequencing used immunoSEQ multiplex PCR; TCRdb keeps in-frame clones, though not all of them. The data contain about 700,000 clones, around 90% of them seen just once; the ten biggest clones take up about a quarter. In regard to this clone: Its matching antigen is unknown.

This chain links TRBV27 with TRBJ2-5; D perhaps matches TRBD1 (6 bases). The source of this sequence is a man between 25 and 39 years old in good health. Material for sequencing was naive CD8+ T cells sorted from blood. CDR3 nucleotide sequence: TGTGCCAGCAGTTTATCCAGGGGTTTGGAGACCCAGTACTTC. Encoded protein: CASSLSRGLETQYF.